This T cell receptor beta chain was documented in a study of blood T cell repertoires in COVID-19. Study overall: Sources were T cells, B-cell-depleted T cells, or PBMCs; the material itself was cDNA or gDNA.

In the authors' methods: The assay estimated nucleated cells by amplifying reference gene primers. Sequencing was performed with immunoSEQ multiplex PCR; in TCRdb, only in-frame clones are kept and a portion is missing. V and J calls and clone size are as listed in that table; D and trimming were resolved from the DNA. The sample records roughly 160,000 clones, over 75% being singletons. Enrolment of Seattle patients took place during active infection, and they were followed longitudinally. This receptor was obtained from a man older than 75 with COVID-19, enrolled during active disease. Sequenced sample: peripheral blood.

The CDR3 region is CAIGGESGGAYEQYF. As DNA, the CDR3 is TGTGCCATAGGGGGGGAGAGCGGGGGAGCCTACGAGCAGTACTTC. The chain has TRBV28 and TRBJ2-7; 8 positions match TRBD2. The CDR3 has 15 amino acids. With 10 bases clipped from V and 2 bases from J, the junction kept 13 bases outside the gene matches. Germline V lookup: CDR1 MDHEN, CDR2 SYDVKM.